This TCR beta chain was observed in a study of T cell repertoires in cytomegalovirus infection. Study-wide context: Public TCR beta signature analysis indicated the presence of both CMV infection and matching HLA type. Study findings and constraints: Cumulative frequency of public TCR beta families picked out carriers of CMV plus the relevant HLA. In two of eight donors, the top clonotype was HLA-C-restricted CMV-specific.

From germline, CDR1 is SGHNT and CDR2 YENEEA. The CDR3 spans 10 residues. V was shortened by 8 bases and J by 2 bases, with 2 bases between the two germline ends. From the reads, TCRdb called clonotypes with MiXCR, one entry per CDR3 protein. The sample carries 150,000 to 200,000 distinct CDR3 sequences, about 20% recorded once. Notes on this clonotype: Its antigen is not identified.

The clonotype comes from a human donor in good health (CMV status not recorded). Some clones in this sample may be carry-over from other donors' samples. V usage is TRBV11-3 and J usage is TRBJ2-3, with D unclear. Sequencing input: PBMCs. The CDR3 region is CASFTDTQYF. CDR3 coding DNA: TGTGCCAGCTTCACAGATACGCAGTATTTT. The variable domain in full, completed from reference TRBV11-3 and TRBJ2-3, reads EAGVVQSPRYKIIEKKQPVAFWCNPISGHNTLYWYLQNLGQGPELLIRYENEEAVDDSQLPKDRFSAERLKGVDSTLKIQPAELGDSAVYLCASFTDTQYFGPGTRLTVL.